A selection of T cell receptor beta chains follows, all from one sample in a study of blood T cells in healthy people across ages. TCRdb called the 5' RACE reads again in MiXCR, with one record for every CDR3 protein. The table lists fewer than 1,000,000 distinct CDR3 sequences, under 45% of them singletons. The sequenced material came from blood. The source of these receptors is a man aged 55 to 70 in good health. The CDR3 runs from the conserved cysteine through the conserved F or W. D genes are given only for firm matches. The size of a clone is reported for some rows only, either as once, few or many, or as a class for expanded clones.

j_gene: TRBJ2-5; v_gene: TRBV14; abundance: -; d_gene: -; CDR3nt: TGTGCCAGCAGCCAGTCAACGAGATTCCAAGAGACCCAGTACTTC; CDR3aa: CASSQSTRFQETQYF
j_gene: TRBJ2-7; v_gene: TRBV27; abundance: -; d_gene: -; CDR3nt: TGTGCCAGCAGTCGACCCTCCAGGGTCGAGCAGTACTTC; CDR3aa: CASSRPSRVEQYF
j_gene: TRBJ2-1; v_gene: TRBV7-3; abundance: few; d_gene: TRBD2; CDR3nt: TGTGCCAGCAGCTTAAAGCGGGGGGAGCAGTTCTTC; CDR3aa: CASSLKRGEQFF
j_gene: TRBJ1-2; v_gene: TRBV5-5; abundance: -; d_gene: -; CDR3nt: TGTGCCAGCAGCTGGGCGGGGAACTATGGCTACACCTTC; CDR3aa: CASSWAGNYGYTF
j_gene: TRBJ1-1; v_gene: TRBV5-1; abundance: -; d_gene: -; CDR3nt: TGCGCCAGCAGCTTAGGAGGGGCAGCTTTCTTT; CDR3aa: CASSLGGAAFF
j_gene: TRBJ2-7; v_gene: TRBV6-2/TRBV6-3; abundance: few; d_gene: TRBD2; CDR3nt: TGTGCCAGCAGTTACGCAGCGGGGGGCCCCTACGAGCAGTACTTC; CDR3aa: CASSYAAGGPYEQYF
j_gene: TRBJ1-2; v_gene: TRBV14; abundance: few; d_gene: TRBD1; CDR3nt: TGTGCCAGCAGCCGAATGTCATCCACAGGGGTACACGGCTACACCTTC; CDR3aa: CASSRMSSTGVHGYTF
j_gene: TRBJ1-5; v_gene: TRBV20-1; abundance: few; d_gene: -; CDR3nt: TGCAGTGCTAGTAGGGACAACAATCAGCCCCAGCATTTT; CDR3aa: CSASRDNNQPQHF
j_gene: TRBJ2-5; v_gene: TRBV6-6; abundance: many; d_gene: -; CDR3nt: TGTGCCAGCAGTATAGGGGAAGGGACTCTGGAGACCCAGTACTTC; CDR3aa: CASSIGEGTLETQYF
j_gene: TRBJ2-7; v_gene: TRBV7-2; abundance: -; d_gene: TRBD1; CDR3nt: TGTGCCAGCAGCACTTCCGGGACAGGGACCTACGAGCAGTACTTC; CDR3aa: CASSTSGTGTYEQYF
j_gene: TRBJ1-1; v_gene: TRBV7-3; abundance: -; d_gene: -; CDR3nt: TGTGCCAGCAGCCGCGACGCGGGCACTGAAGCTTTCTTT; CDR3aa: CASSRDAGTEAFF
j_gene: TRBJ1-2; v_gene: TRBV10-3; abundance: many; d_gene: -; CDR3nt: TGTGCCATCAGTGAGGGTACCTATGGCTACACCTTC; CDR3aa: CAISEGTYGYTF
j_gene: TRBJ1-5; v_gene: TRBV29-1; abundance: few; d_gene: -; CDR3nt: TGCAGCGTGGGAGGGCCGGATAGCAATCAGCCCCAGCATTTT; CDR3aa: CSVGGPDSNQPQHF
j_gene: TRBJ2-6; v_gene: TRBV4-2; abundance: -; d_gene: -; CDR3nt: TGTGCCAGCAGCCAAGATGCGGGAACTGGGGCCAACGTCCTGACTTTC; CDR3aa: CASSQDAGTGANVLTF
j_gene: TRBJ2-1; v_gene: TRBV6-5; abundance: -; d_gene: TRBD2; CDR3nt: TGTGCCAGCAGGAAACAAACTAGCGGGGGCGGGAACGAGTTCTTC; CDR3aa: CASRKQTSGGGNEFF
j_gene: TRBJ1-5; v_gene: TRBV30; abundance: -; d_gene: -; CDR3nt: TGTGCCTGGAGCCCACCAGGGCGGTCGAGGGCCAGCAATCAGCCCCAGCATTTT; CDR3aa: CAWSPPGRSRASNQPQHF
j_gene: TRBJ1-4; v_gene: TRBV6-6; abundance: -; d_gene: -; CDR3nt: TGTGCCAGCAGTCGTGGTGGACACGAGGTCGAAAAACTGTTTTTT; CDR3aa: CASSRGGHEVEKLFF
j_gene: TRBJ2-2; v_gene: TRBV11-1; abundance: -; d_gene: -; CDR3nt: TGTGCCAGCAGCTTGGGGCGGCACACCGGGGAGCTGTTTTTT; CDR3aa: CASSLGRHTGELFF
j_gene: TRBJ2-7; v_gene: TRBV7-9; abundance: once; d_gene: TRBD1; CDR3nt: TGTGCCAGCAGCCCCGGACAGGGGGTGTGGGAGCAGTACTTC; CDR3aa: CASSPGQGVWEQYF
j_gene: TRBJ1-2; v_gene: TRBV29-1; abundance: -; d_gene: -; CDR3nt: TGCAGCGTTCTAGGGACGGATGGCTACACCTTC; CDR3aa: CSVLGTDGYTF
j_gene: TRBJ2-7; v_gene: TRBV7-3; abundance: -; d_gene: -; CDR3nt: TGTGCCAGCAGCTTAATGGGGCGGATGAGCTCCTACGAGCAGTACTTC; CDR3aa: CASSLMGRMSSYEQYF
j_gene: TRBJ2-7; v_gene: TRBV12-3/TRBV12-4; abundance: -; d_gene: -; CDR3nt: TGTGCCAGCAGTTTAGACGGGGGGCTGAGCGAGCAGTACTTC; CDR3aa: CASSLDGGLSEQYF
j_gene: TRBJ1-1; v_gene: TRBV5-6; abundance: -; d_gene: TRBD1; CDR3nt: TGTGCCAGCAGGAACCGGGACAGGGGAACTGAAGCTTTCTTT; CDR3aa: CASRNRDRGTEAFF
j_gene: TRBJ2-5; v_gene: TRBV7-2; abundance: -; d_gene: TRBD1; CDR3nt: TGTGCCAGCAGCACCCGACAGGGGCAAGAGACCCAGTACTTC; CDR3aa: CASSTRQGQETQYF
j_gene: TRBJ2-1; v_gene: TRBV9; abundance: -; d_gene: -; CDR3nt: TGTGCCAGCAGCACCACGTCGACGGAAAATGAGCAGTTCTTC; CDR3aa: CASSTTSTENEQFF
j_gene: TRBJ2-3; v_gene: TRBV14; abundance: -; d_gene: TRBD2; CDR3nt: TGTGCCAGCAGCCAAGTAGCGGGGACGATAGATACGCAGTATTTT; CDR3aa: CASSQVAGTIDTQYF
j_gene: TRBJ1-2; v_gene: TRBV4-1; abundance: few; d_gene: -; CDR3nt: TGCGCCAGCAGCCCAGGGCCCGAGGGCTACACCTTC; CDR3aa: CASSPGPEGYTF
j_gene: TRBJ2-3; v_gene: TRBV5-1; abundance: -; d_gene: TRBD1; CDR3nt: TGCGCCAGCAGCCCATGGGACAGGGACACAGATACGCAGTATTTT; CDR3aa: CASSPWDRDTDTQYF
j_gene: TRBJ2-4; v_gene: TRBV28; abundance: -; d_gene: TRBD2; CDR3nt: TGTGCCAGCAGTCCCCCCGGGGGGAAAAACATTCAGTACTTC; CDR3aa: CASSPPGGKNIQYF
j_gene: TRBJ2-7; v_gene: TRBV30; abundance: few; d_gene: -; CDR3nt: TGTGCCTCCGACCGTATCCTGAGGGGCGAGCAGTACTTC; CDR3aa: CASDRILRGEQYF
j_gene: TRBJ2-7; v_gene: TRBV3-1; abundance: -; d_gene: -; CDR3nt: TGTGCCAGCAGACGCGGGACAGCCACCTACGAGCAGTACTTC; CDR3aa: CASRRGTATYEQYF
j_gene: TRBJ2-5; v_gene: TRBV5-1; abundance: -; d_gene: TRBD1; CDR3nt: TGCGCCAGCAGCCCGGGACAGGGCATTACGGAGACCCAGTACTTC; CDR3aa: CASSPGQGITETQYF
j_gene: TRBJ2-5; v_gene: TRBV7-2; abundance: -; d_gene: TRBD2; CDR3nt: TGTGCCAGCAGCTTTAATCCGGGACTAGCGGGGGGGACCCAGTACTTC; CDR3aa: CASSFNPGLAGGTQYF
j_gene: TRBJ2-1; v_gene: TRBV5-5; abundance: -; d_gene: -; CDR3nt: TGTGCCAGCAGCTTTTTTTCAGAGACCCAGTTCTTC; CDR3aa: CASSFFSETQFF
j_gene: TRBJ1-1; v_gene: TRBV11-3; abundance: -; d_gene: TRBD1; CDR3nt: TGTGCCAGCAGCCAACAACACAGGGGCTATGGGGGCGTGAACACTGAAGCTTTCTTT; CDR3aa: CASSQQHRGYGGVNTEAFF
j_gene: TRBJ2-7; v_gene: TRBV28; abundance: -; d_gene: -; CDR3nt: TGTGCCAGCAGTTTAGGGGGATCTAGAACCTACGAGCAGTACTTC; CDR3aa: CASSLGGSRTYEQYF
j_gene: TRBJ2-1; v_gene: TRBV20-1; abundance: -; d_gene: -; CDR3nt: TGCAGTGCTAGAGATCTTCAGGGTAGGGGCACCTACAATGAGCAGTTCTTC; CDR3aa: CSARDLQGRGTYNEQFF
j_gene: TRBJ1-2; v_gene: TRBV28; abundance: -; d_gene: -; CDR3nt: TGTGCCAGCGCCGAGGGGGGGGGCGCTAACTATGGCTACACCTTC; CDR3aa: CASAEGGGANYGYTF
j_gene: TRBJ2-1; v_gene: TRBV20-1; abundance: -; d_gene: -; CDR3nt: TGCAGTGCTAGAGATCCTGGGGGTGCCTACAATGAGCAGTTCTTC; CDR3aa: CSARDPGGAYNEQFF
j_gene: TRBJ2-7; v_gene: TRBV11-2; abundance: -; d_gene: TRBD2; CDR3nt: TGTGCCAGCAGCTTATTTCGGGGGGACTTCTACGAGCAGTACTTC; CDR3aa: CASSLFRGDFYEQYF
j_gene: TRBJ1-2; v_gene: TRBV12-3/TRBV12-4; abundance: -; d_gene: TRBD1; CDR3nt: TGTGCCAGCAGTTGGACAGGGGACTATGGCTACACCTTC; CDR3aa: CASSWTGDYGYTF
j_gene: TRBJ2-1; v_gene: TRBV20-1; abundance: many; d_gene: TRBD1; CDR3nt: TGCAGTGCTACCAGGACAGGGACGGGGCAGTTCTTC; CDR3aa: CSATRTGTGQFF
j_gene: TRBJ2-1; v_gene: TRBV20-1; abundance: -; d_gene: -; CDR3nt: TGCAGTGCTAGATTCGTAGCGGCCGGTAGGAGGGGGGATTACAATGAGCAGTTCTTC; CDR3aa: CSARFVAAGRRGDYNEQFF
j_gene: TRBJ2-5; v_gene: TRBV7-2; abundance: few; d_gene: TRBD1; CDR3nt: TGTGCCAGCAGCCTTGGGACAGGGGGCGCGATGGAGACCCAGTACTTC; CDR3aa: CASSLGTGGAMETQYF
j_gene: TRBJ2-7; v_gene: TRBV5-4; abundance: few; d_gene: TRBD1; CDR3nt: TGTGCCAGCAGCGTGGATCCAGGGGGCGTTGAGCAGTACTTC; CDR3aa: CASSVDPGGVEQYF
j_gene: TRBJ2-5; v_gene: TRBV2; abundance: -; d_gene: -; CDR3nt: TGTGCCAGCTCGGGAAGGACCGCAGCGGAGACCCAGTACTTC; CDR3aa: CASSGRTAAETQYF